Given below is one T cell receptor beta chain in context. Its target is not known. The data were taken from a study of blood T cells in healthy people across ages. Notes on the study in general: Diversity estimates drawn from one million T cells were deemed underestimates. Donors of long life had a larger count of naive CD4+ cells and greater diversity than aged donors.

At least 5.5 micrograms of total RNA were extracted per sample. A second PCR, run for roughly 7 to 11 cycles, used a sample-barcoded 5' primer plus a J-beta primer mix. Carrying 12 random nucleotides, a template-switch adaptor labeled each individual cDNA molecule. TCRdb reanalysed the 5' RACE reads using MiXCR and keeps one entry per CDR3 protein. The profile shows fewer than 1.5 million distinct CDR3 sequences, 40% to 50% of them singletons. The CDR3 length is 15 residues. Germline CDR1 is ENHRY and CDR2 is SYGVKD. Trimming removed 2 bases from V and 4 bases from J, with 13 bases in between. The rearrangement uses TRBV10-3 and TRBJ2-3, with unresolved D. The sequenced sample was blood. The receptor was derived from a young woman in good health. In DNA, the CDR3 is TGTGCCATCAGTGAGACTCGCGGACCCGCAGATACGCAGTATTTT. The encoded protein is CAISETRGPADTQYF.